A single sample is the source of the 23 T cell receptor beta chains below, sequenced in a study of blood T cell repertoires in COVID-19. Generated by immunoSEQ multiplex PCR, the TCRdb table keeps only in-frame clones and is missing some. The sample has some 300,000 clones, 85% to 90% seen once. The material sequenced was peripheral blood. The receptor set was obtained from a man aged 70 or older with acute or convalescent COVID-19.

The chain recombines TRBV28 with TRBJ2-5, with 14 positions matching TRBD2. The CDR3 has 16 amino acids. The V gene end was trimmed by 2 bases and the J gene end by 4 bases; junction bases not matched to a gene: 3. In germline, CDR1 is MDHEN, CDR2 SYDVKM. This CDR3 reads CASSLPGLAGGETQYF. CDR3 DNA sequence: TGTGCCAGCAGTTTACCCGGACTAGCGGGAGGAGAGACCCAGTACTTC.

The count of this clone is one. The chain uses TRBV24-1 and TRBJ2-3; 8 bases agree with TRBD1. The CDR3 runs to 13 residues. Germline V CDR1 and CDR2: KGHDR, SFDVKD. J was trimmed by 4 bases and V by 6 bases; bases with no gene match: 2. The chain's CDR3 is CATSLQGADTQYF. CDR3 DNA sequence: TGTGCCACCAGTCTACAGGGGGCAGATACGCAGTATTTT.

V and J are TRBV9 and TRBJ2-7; TRBD2 matches at 7 bases. CDR3 length: 15 amino acids. The V segment lost 4 bases and the J segment 2 bases; nucleotides outside the gene matches: 9. Germline CDR1 is SGDLS and CDR2 is YYNGEE. For the CDR3, the DNA is TGTGCCAGCAGCCCGCGGACTAGTTCTGCCTACGAGCAGTACTTC. It specifies CASSPRTSSAYEQYF.

The V gene is TRBV3-1 (or the pseudogene TRBV3-2), the J gene TRBJ2-3; no firm D call. Germline V gene lookup returns CDR1 LGHDT and CDR2 YNNKEL (reference sequence). The CDR3 consists of 14 residues. Trimming pared 4 bases from V and 4 bases from J, leaving 12 bases between. CDR3 amino acids: CASSPAERPDTQYF. In DNA form, the CDR3 reads TGTGCCAGCAGCCCGGCGGAGAGGCCAGATACGCAGTATTTT.

V usage is TRBV7-2 and J usage is TRBJ1-3; maybe TRBD1 (5 bases). Between the trimmed V and J ends, which lost 1 base and 5 bases, there was a span of 12 bases. CDR3 length: 15 amino acids. CDR1 and CDR2 (germline): SGHTA, FQGNSA. The CDR3 protein is CASSLEAGNRNTIYF. For the CDR3, the DNA is TGTGCCAGCAGCTTAGAGGCAGGGAATAGAAACACCATATATTTT. The whole variable domain, remainder taken from reference TRBV7-2 and TRBJ1-3, is GAGVSQSPSNKVTEKGKDVELRCDPISGHTALYWYRQSLGQGLEFLIYFQGNSAPDKSGLPSDRFSAERTGGSVSTLTIQRTQQEDSAVYLCASSLEAGNRNTIYFGEGSWLTVV.

This chain connects TRBV30 to TRBJ2-7, with D unresolved. Germline CDR1 GTSNPN, CDR2 SVGIG (reference sequence). Trimming took 2 bases from V and 3 from J, leaving 5 bases between them. The CDR3 spans 11 residues. The CDR3 loop reads CAWSPNYEQYF. DNA of the CDR3: TGTGCCTGGAGTCCTAACTACGAGCAGTACTTC.

CDR3 in DNA: TGTGCCAGCAGTCGAGGACTAGTGGAAGGCAATGAGCAGTTCTTC. It translates to CASSRGLVEGNEQFF. The chain carries TRBV5-4 and TRBJ2-1; 7 positions agree with TRBD2. The J segment lost 6 bases and the V segment lost 5 bases, leaving 11 bases of the junction unmatched. Germline V gene lookup returns CDR1 SGHNT and CDR2 YYREEE (reference sequence). This CDR3 comprises 15 residues.

This clone was found once. The genes are TRBV5-1 and TRBJ2-3; perhaps TRBD1 as D (5 bases). Germline loops: CDR1 SGHRS, CDR2 YFSETQ. This CDR3 is 15 amino acids long. V gave up 4 bases and J gave up 1 base, with 13 bases separating them. CDR3 in DNA: TGCGCCAGCAGCGCAACAGGTTTCCGCACAGATACGCAGTATTTT. Amino acid sequence: CASSATGFRTDTQYF. The whole variable domain, remainder taken from reference TRBV5-1 and TRBJ2-3, is KAGVTQTPRYLIKTRGQQVTLSCSPISGHRSVSWYQQTPGQGLQFLFEYFSETQRNKGNFPGRFSGRQFSNSRSEMNVSTLELGDSALYLCASSATGFRTDTQYFGPGTRLTVL.

The V gene is TRBV6-2 or TRBV6-3, the J gene TRBJ2-1; D not resolved. Trimming took off 4 bases at V and 7 bases at J, with 14 bases between the two ends. Germline V gene lookup returns CDR1 MNHEY and CDR2 SVGEGT. The CDR3 consists of 14 residues. The CDR3 DNA is TGTGCCAGCAGTTTTGGAGAGATTAGGAATGAGCAGTTCTTC. Translating it yields CASSFGEIRNEQFF.

V usage is TRBV11-2 and J usage is TRBJ1-2, with D tentatively TRBD1 (5 bases). Germline CDR1 reads SGHAT; CDR2 reads FQNNGV. With 7 bases removed from V and 2 bases from J, the gap between germline ends came to 17 bases. This CDR3 region has 15 residues. The CDR3 region is CASTLFQGWNYGYTF. In DNA, the CDR3 is TGTGCCAGCACTTTATTCCAGGGATGGAACTATGGCTACACCTTC.

This clone was detected once. The chain is built from TRBV6-2 or TRBV6-3 and TRBJ2-7, with D hard to call. V lost 1 base, J lost 0 bases, and 10 bases lay in between. Germline values: CDR1 MNHEY, CDR2 SVGEGT. The CDR3 extends over 15 amino acids. The CDR3 nucleotides read TGTGCCAGCAGTTACTATGGCGGCCCCTCCTACGAGCAGTACTTC. Translating it yields CASSYYGGPSYEQYF.

This clone was observed a handful of times. The rearrangement links TRBV9 to TRBJ2-5, with 9 bases aligning to TRBD1. Looked up from germline, CDR1 is SGDLS and CDR2 is YYNGEE. The CDR3 runs to 16 residues. V shed 3 bases, J shed 5 bases, and the junction held 11 bases outside the gene matches. The CDR3, as DNA: TGTGCCAGCAGCGCCAGAGGGGGACAGGGCAGGGAGACCCAGTACTTC. The encoded protein is CASSARGGQGRETQYF.

This sequence joins TRBV3-1 (or the pseudogene TRBV3-2) and TRBJ1-1; D might be TRBD1 (5 bases). CDR3 size: 14 residues. Germline-derived CDR1 and CDR2 are LGHDT and YNNKEL (reference sequence). The ends were cut back, 4 bases at V and 8 bases at J, with 17 bases in the middle. CDR3 DNA: TGTGCCAGCAGCCGAACAAATGGGGCAGGGGAAGCTTTCTTT. Translated, it gives CASSRTNGAGEAFF.

The chain has TRBV19 and TRBJ2-5; 10 bases align to TRBD1. The CDR3 spans 14 residues. Germline lookup yields CDR1 LNHDA and CDR2 SQIVND (reference sequence). V lost 6 bases and J lost 3; bases outside the gene matches: 4. CDR3 sequence (DNA): TGTGCCAGTAGGGACAGGGGGGGAGAAGAGACCCAGTACTTC. Amino acids: CASRDRGGEETQYF.

The sample holds a few counts of this clone. The chain carries TRBV5-1 and TRBJ2-3, with unresolved D. CDR3 length: 13 amino acids. CDR1 and CDR2 from the germline V gene are SGHRS and YFSETQ. Trimming removed 3 bases from V and 1 base from J, with 6 bases in between. CDR3 sequence (DNA): TGCGCCAGCAGCTCCGGAGGCACAGATACGCAGTATTTT. Translation: CASSSGGTDTQYF.

This clone is a singleton in its sample. The V and J genes are TRBV5-4 and TRBJ2-3; 10 nucleotides line up with TRBD1. V gave up 4 bases and J gave up 2 bases; unmatched junction bases: 4. The germline gives CDR1 SGHNT, CDR2 YYREEE (reference sequence). This CDR3 contains 15 residues. CDR3 protein: CASSRGQGVTDTQYF. The CDR3 DNA reads as TGTGCCAGCAGCCGCGGACAGGGGGTCACAGATACGCAGTATTTT.

The chain couples TRBV29-1 to TRBJ2-3; D not certain. Trimming cost V 4 bases and J 2 bases, with 10 bases left between them. The germline V gene encodes CDR1 SQVTM and CDR2 ANQGSEA. CDR3 length equals 13 residues. The CDR3: CSVAPGVTDTQYF. CDR3 in DNA: TGCAGCGTTGCTCCCGGAGTCACAGATACGCAGTATTTT.

This clone was seen once. This chain uses TRBV28 with TRBJ1-2, with 10 nucleotides matching TRBD1. This CDR3 region has 13 residues. Trimming at V came to 5 bases and at J to 6 bases, leaving 3 bases not matched to a gene. Germline V gene lookup returns CDR1 MDHEN and CDR2 SYDVKM. The DNA of the CDR3 is TGTGCCAGCAGTGGGACAGGGGAGGATGGCTACACCTTC. This encodes CASSGTGEDGYTF.

V gene TRBV2 combines with J gene TRBJ1-2, with D tentatively TRBD1 (5 bases). The germline V and J ends were trimmed by 7 bases and 5 bases, with 14 bases remaining between them. From germline, CDR1 is SNHLY and CDR2 FYNNEI. The CDR3 extends over 13 amino acids. CDR3 region: CASTGGTYYGYTF. As DNA, the CDR3 is TGTGCCAGCACTGGGGGGACTTATTATGGCTACACCTTC.

The chain joins TRBV7-2 to TRBJ1-2; 12 positions match TRBD1. Looked up from germline, CDR1 is SGHTA and CDR2 is FQGNSA. This CDR3 has 15 residues. Trimming removed 5 bases from V and 8 bases from J; junction bases left unmatched: 9. CDR3 amino acids: CASSLPGQGAPGYTF. CDR3 nucleotides: TGTGCCAGCAGCCTACCGGGACAGGGGGCCCCAGGCTACACCTTC. Based on the CDR3 plus reference TRBV7-2 and TRBJ1-2, the full variable domain is GAGVSQSPSNKVTEKGKDVELRCDPISGHTALYWYRQSLGQGLEFLIYFQGNSAPDKSGLPSDRFSAERTGGSVSTLTIQRTQQEDSAVYLCASSLPGQGAPGYTFGSGTRLTVV.

The V gene is TRBV6-1, the J gene TRBJ2-1, with D possibly TRBD2 on 6 matching bases. Germline CDR1 reads MNHNS; CDR2 reads SASEGT. V was trimmed by 5 bases and J by 0 bases, leaving 11 bases between them. This CDR3 has 15 residues. In DNA, the CDR3 is TGTGCCAGCAGTACCGGGGGAATCTCCTACAATGAGCAGTTCTTC. Translation: CASSTGGISYNEQFF.

The chain joins TRBV5-6 to TRBJ1-1; 7 bases align to TRBD1. CDR1 is SGHDT and CDR2 is YYEEEE in the germline V gene. This CDR3 spans 14 amino acids. The junction had 6 bases not matched to a gene; V was cut back by 3 bases and J by 4 bases. The chain's CDR3 is CASSYMTGRTEAFF. The CDR3, as DNA: TGTGCCAGCAGCTACATGACAGGGCGCACTGAAGCTTTCTTT.

The chain is built from TRBV7-8 and TRBJ2-3, with 8 bases lining up with TRBD2. CDR3 size: 15 residues. CDR1 SGHVS and CDR2 FQNEAQ come from the germline V gene. Losses at the gene ends were 5 bases for V and 2 bases for J; bases not matched to a gene: 6. Here the CDR3 reads CASSIRGGHTDTQYF. The CDR3 nucleotides read TGTGCCAGCAGCATACGCGGGGGGCACACAGATACGCAGTATTTT.